These 10 T cell receptor beta chains were all obtained from the same sample, sequenced in a study of regulatory dendritic cells for organ transplantation. TCRdb keeps only in-frame clones here, not all; method: immunoSEQ multiplex PCR. The sample yields 20,000 to 25,000 clones, 60% to 80% seen once. Sequenced input: memory CD4+ T cells from blood. This sample's subset: CD45RO+ memory T cells. The receptors were gathered from a human donor in good health.

This clone occurred a few times. V is TRBV2 and J is TRBJ1-1; TRBD1 matches at 10 bases. Looked up from germline, CDR1 is SNHLY and CDR2 is FYNNEI. The CDR3 length is 15 residues. The J segment lost 3 bases and the V segment lost 5 bases, leaving 6 bases of the junction unmatched. The CDR3: CASSSFGQGDTEAFF. The CDR3 coding sequence is TGTGCCAGCAGTTCCTTTGGACAGGGGGACACTGAAGCTTTCTTT.

The chain carries TRBV5-1 and TRBJ2-5; a weak D match, TRBD2 (5 bases). Germline assignment: CDR1 SGHRS and CDR2 YFSETQ. The CDR3 consists of 15 residues. With 4 bases removed from V and 4 bases from J, the gap between germline ends came to 17 bases. Here the CDR3 reads CASSAGASISETQYF. The CDR3 DNA reads as TGCGCCAGCAGCGCTGGTGCTAGCATATCAGAGACCCAGTACTTC.

This CDR3 reads CASSLGLFNEKLFF. CDR3 bases: TGTGCCAGCAGCCTTGGGCTTTTTAATGAAAAACTGTTTTTT. The V call is TRBV2, the J call TRBJ1-4; D unresolved. The CDR3 sequence is 14 residues long. The germline V and J ends were trimmed by 6 bases and 4 bases, with 12 bases remaining between them. Germline CDR1 and CDR2: SNHLY and FYNNEI.

This clone was picked up one time. The chain uses TRBV19 and TRBJ1-5, with 7 bases matching TRBD1. Germline CDR1 is LNHDA and CDR2 is SQIVND (reference sequence). V lost 0 bases, J lost 3 bases, and 2 bases stayed unmatched. CDR3 size: 15 residues. CDR3 DNA: TGTGCCAGTAGTATAGATGGACAGGTCAATCAGCCCCAGCATTTT. Its translation is CASSIDGQVNQPQHF.

The chain employs TRBV20-1 and TRBJ2-1, with D perhaps TRBD1 (5 bases). Trimming left V 4 bases short and J 5 bases short, with 6 bases between. Germline values: CDR1 DFQATT, CDR2 SNEGSKA (reference sequence). The CDR3 consists of 11 residues. In nucleotides, the CDR3 is TGCAGTGCTACCAGGGACAATGAGCAGTTCTTC. Its translation is CSATRDNEQFF.

The chain carries TRBV6-1 and TRBJ2-3, with 10 positions matching TRBD2. CDR3 length equals 13 residues. V lost 11 bases to trimming and J lost 4 bases; unmatched junction nucleotides: 6. The V gene's germline CDR1 is MNHNS and CDR2 SASEGT. For the CDR3, the DNA is TGTGCCGTTTTAGCGGGGGGCCCAGATACGCAGTATTTT. It codes for CAVLAGGPDTQYF.

In its sample, this clone was seen a few times. This chain connects TRBV4-2 to TRBJ2-1; no clear D gene. Trimming removed 1 base from V and 6 bases from J, with 16 bases in between. The CDR3 extends over 16 amino acids. Germline CDR1 reads LGHNA; CDR2 reads YNFKEQ. This chain's CDR3 is CASSQVPMASGNEQFF. CDR3 DNA: TGTGCCAGCAGCCAAGTTCCCATGGCCTCGGGCAATGAGCAGTTCTTC.

The V and J genes are TRBV15 and TRBJ1-4; the D gene is possibly TRBD1 (5 bases). The V end was cut by 5 bases, the J end by 7 bases, with 14 bases between. In germline, CDR1 is LNHNV, CDR2 YYDKDF (reference sequence). CDR3 length equals 14 residues. The CDR3 reads CATSGRRGGEKLFF. The CDR3 DNA reads TGTGCCACCAGCGGACGGAGGGGCGGTGAAAAACTGTTTTTT. Variable domain in full (rest from reference TRBV15 and TRBJ1-4): DAMVIQNPRYQVTQFGKPVTLSCSQTLNHNVMYWYQQKSSQAPKLLFHYYDKDFNNEADTPDNFQSRRPNTSFCFLDIRSPGLGDTAMYLCATSGRRGGEKLFFGSGTQLSVL.

The chain carries TRBV14 and TRBJ2-1, with D perhaps matching TRBD2 (5 bases). The CDR3 is made up of 12 amino acids. Trimming removed 4 bases from V and 7 bases from J, with 8 bases in between. The germline V gene encodes CDR1 SGHDN and CDR2 FVKESK. The CDR3 loop is CASSLTRNEQFF. CDR3 coding DNA: TGTGCCAGCAGCCTCACTAGAAATGAGCAGTTCTTC.

CDR3 coding DNA: TGCAGCGCTATGCCGTCTCAGGGGTCGGCCGGGGAGCTGTTTTTT. It specifies CSAMPSQGSAGELFF. The chain combines TRBV29-1 with TRBJ2-2, with a possible D match to TRBD1 (6 bases). V lost 7 bases to trimming and J lost 6 bases, with 21 bases between them. This CDR3 spans 15 amino acids. The germline CDR1 and CDR2 sequences are SQVTM and ANQGSEA.